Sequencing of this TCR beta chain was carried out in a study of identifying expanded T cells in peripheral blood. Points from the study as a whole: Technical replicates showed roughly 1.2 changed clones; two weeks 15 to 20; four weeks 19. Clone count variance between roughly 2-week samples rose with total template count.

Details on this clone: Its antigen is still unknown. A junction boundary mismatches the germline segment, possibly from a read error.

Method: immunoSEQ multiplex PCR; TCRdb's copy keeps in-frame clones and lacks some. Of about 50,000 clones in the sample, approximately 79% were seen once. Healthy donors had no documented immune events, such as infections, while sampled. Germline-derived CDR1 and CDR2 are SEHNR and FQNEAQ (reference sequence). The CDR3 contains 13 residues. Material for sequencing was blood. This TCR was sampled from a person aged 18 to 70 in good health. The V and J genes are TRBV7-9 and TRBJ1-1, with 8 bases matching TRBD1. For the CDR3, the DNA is TGTGCCAGCAGCTTAGAAGGGAGAGGCCAGGGGGCGTTT. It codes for CASSLEGRGQGAF.